The TCR beta chain described here comes from a study of T-cell memory formation after mild COVID-19. The germline V gene encodes CDR1 LGHNA and CDR2 YNFKEQ. With 2 bases removed from V and 2 bases from J, the gap between germline ends came to 13 bases. The CDR3 sequence is 15 residues long. Findings and caveats of the study: CD4+ bias marked clones expanding day 15 to 37, unlike balanced contracting clones.

This clonotype came up a few times. The antigen remains undetermined. Each CDR3 protein is one row after TCRdb ran MiXCR on the 5' RACE reads. The sample shows roughly 100,000 distinct CDR3 sequences, around 12% of them seen only once. The clonotype was recovered from an adult woman who had mild COVID-19 (a few samples of this study predate the infection). Cell type and time point are not known. V gene TRBV4-2 combines with J gene TRBJ2-7; a weak D match, TRBD1 (6 bases). Sequencing was carried out using PBMCs or a T cell subset sorted from them (not recorded which). The DNA for the CDR3 is TGTGCCAGCAGCCAAAGAGGGGGAGCAGCCTACGAGCAGTACTTC. The encoded protein is CASSQRGGAAYEQYF.